This entry lists 8 T cell receptor beta chains sequenced from one sample in a study of T and B cells in COVID-19 patients. From blood, 250-500 ng of genomic DNA served as TRB template. TRB rearrangements were amplified by multiplex PCR with BIOMED2 TRB-A/B primers. TCRdb independently ran MiXCR on the multiplex PCR reads; one entry per CDR3 protein. Among over 10,000 distinct CDR3 sequences, approximately 24% were seen once, and the ten largest hold under 4.5%. Sequencing used blood. These receptors all stem from a human donor who had recovered from COVID-19.

In its sample, this clonotype ranks as medium-sized (0.01 to 0.1%). J is TRBJ2-7 and V is TRBV27, with 11 bases that match TRBD2. Trimming at V came to 8 bases and at J to 2 bases, leaving 5 bases not matched to a gene. Germline CDR1 reads MNHEY; CDR2 reads SMNVEV (reference sequence). The CDR3 is 14 residues long. The CDR3 protein is CASSTSGAAYEQYF. CDR3 DNA: TGTGCCAGCTCGACTAGCGGGGCGGCCTACGAGCAGTACTTC.

By sample share, this clonotype is medium-sized. The genes are TRBV6-5 and TRBJ2-2; D may be TRBD2 (5 bases). With 0 bases removed from V and 7 bases from J, the gap between germline ends came to 9 bases. CDR3 length: 14 amino acids. CDR1 and CDR2 from the germline V gene are MNHEY and SVGAGI. CDR3 region: CASSYSGEIGELFF. The CDR3 coding sequence is TGTGCCAGCAGTTACTCCGGGGAAATCGGGGAGCTGTTTTTT.

The chain uses TRBV7-9 and TRBJ2-5; possible D gene TRBD1, 5 bases. Germline V CDR1 and CDR2: SEHNR, FQNEAQ (reference sequence). The CDR3 is 13 amino acids. V lost 0 bases, J lost 4 bases, and 6 bases lay in between. The CDR3 loop is CASSLARVETQYF. The CDR3 nucleotides are TGTGCCAGCAGCTTAGCCAGGGTAGAGACCCAGTACTTC.

The V and J genes are TRBV30 and TRBJ2-7; 11 bases are a match to TRBD1. Germline V lookup: CDR1 GTSNPN, CDR2 SVGIG (reference sequence). CDR3 size: 15 residues. The ends lost 0 bases at V and 3 bases at J; junction bases unmatched: 4. In DNA form, the CDR3 reads TGTGCCTGGAGTGTAGTCGGGACAGGGGGCTACGAGCAGTACTTC. Translating it yields CAWSVVGTGGYEQYF.

By proportion, this clonotype is medium-sized. The chain is built from TRBV6-6 and TRBJ2-3, with 9 bases matching TRBD2. The V segment lost 2 bases and the J segment 0 bases; nucleotides outside the gene matches: 3. The CDR3 sequence is 16 residues long. CDR1 and CDR2 (germline): MNHNY, SVGAGI (reference sequence). The CDR3 sequence: CASSYGRGGSTDTQYF. The CDR3, as DNA: TGTGCCAGCAGTTACGGGCGGGGGGGTAGCACAGATACGCAGTATTTT.

The chain employs TRBV28 and TRBJ2-6, with TRBD1 as a possible D gene (6 bases). V shed 1 base and J shed 2 bases, with 6 bases lying between them. The CDR3 is made up of 15 amino acids. CDR1 MDHEN and CDR2 SYDVKM come from the germline V gene. The CDR3 region is CASSLSGAGANVLTF. The CDR3 DNA follows: TGTGCCAGCAGTTTATCAGGGGCTGGGGCCAACGTCCTGACTTTC.

This clonotype is judged medium-sized. The chain links TRBV29-1 to TRBJ2-2; TRBD2 matches 9 bases. V dropped 4 bases and J dropped 3; count of bases not matched to a gene: 3. The CDR3 extends over 14 amino acids. Germline V lookup: CDR1 SQVTM, CDR2 ANQGSEA. CDR3 region: CSVVLAGYTGELFF. CDR3 DNA sequence: TGCAGCGTTGTCCTAGCGGGGTACACCGGGGAGCTGTTTTTT.

The sample holds many counts of this clonotype. This chain uses TRBV27 with TRBJ2-2; the match to TRBD1 covers 7 bases. There are 14 residues in the CDR3. The V gene's germline CDR1 is MNHEY and CDR2 SMNVEV (reference sequence). V lost 4 bases, J lost 5 bases, and 4 bases stayed unmatched. CDR3 sequence reads: CASSSTGWTGELFF. CDR3 nucleotides: TGTGCCAGCAGTTCGACAGGGTGGACCGGGGAGCTGTTTTTT.